This TCR beta chain emerged from a study of early T cells in non-severe SARS-CoV-2 infection. cDNA molecules, individually, were tagged with unique molecular identifiers. One entry per CDR3 protein results from TCRdb running MiXCR on the 5' RACE reads. This table holds about 48,000 distinct CDR3 sequences, about 10% found once. Germline V gene lookup returns CDR1 SGHNT and CDR2 YENEEA. The germline V and J ends were trimmed by 4 bases and 5 bases, with 10 bases remaining between them. The CDR3 has 13 residues. This clonotype was observed a handful of times. The gene calls are TRBV11-3 and TRBJ2-3; possible D gene TRBD2, 5 bases. The material sequenced was whole blood. The TCR comes from an adult who was a healthcare worker with PCR-confirmed SARS-CoV-2 infection or an uninfected control (not recorded which). CDR3 nucleotide sequence: TGTGCCAGCAGCTCTAGGGAGTTAGATACGCAGTATTTT. It codes for CASSSRELDTQYF.